These 30 T cell receptor beta chains share one sample of origin, sequenced in a study of T cells in Graves' hyperthyroidism and ophthalmopathy. RNA transcripts were the template for amplifying TCR beta CDR3 regions. First-round RT-PCR of the TCR CDR3 relied on the HTBI primer set. Using its own MiXCR run on the multiplex PCR reads, TCRdb lists one record per CDR3 protein. The sample contains a few hundred thousand distinct CDR3 sequences, approximately 15% of which appear only once. The sample consisted of blood. All receptors come from a woman aged 55-69 years with Graves' ophthalmopathy.

This clonotype was observed a handful of times. The CDR3 loop reads CASSVVMGGTEAFF. Here the CDR3 DNA reads TGTGCCAGCAGCGTAGTCATGGGAGGGACTGAAGCTTTCTTT. The gene calls are TRBV9 and TRBJ1-1; D remains unclear. Deletions cut 0 bases from V and 5 bases from J, with 11 bases between. Germline CDR1 is SGDLS and CDR2 is YYNGEE. This CDR3 comprises 14 residues.

The table lists this clonotype with many counts. This rearrangement joins TRBV14 to TRBJ2-1; 8 bases agree with TRBD2. This CDR3 comprises 15 residues. From germline, CDR1 is SGHDN and CDR2 FVKESK. J gave up 3 bases and V 2 bases, and 3 bases lay outside the gene matches. The CDR3 DNA sequence: TGTGCCAGCAGCCAATTAGCGGGGCGCTACAATGAGCAGTTCTTC. It yields the protein CASSQLAGRYNEQFF.

The count of this clonotype is one. A much more abundant neighbour one base away suggests this may be a read error. The genes are TRBV7-8 and TRBJ2-2, with D possibly TRBD1 on 8 matching bases. This CDR3 has 14 residues. The germline gives CDR1 SGHVS, CDR2 FQNEAQ. CDR3 sequence reads: CPSSGTGNTGELFF. The CDR3 DNA is TGTCCCAGCAGCGGGACAGGGAACACCGGGGAGCTGTTTTTT.

This clonotype has a count of ten or more. A read error may account for a junction end that differs from germline. The DNA for the CDR3 is TGCGCCAGCAGCTTGGGACAGGGTGGGGAAAAACTGTTTTTT. As protein: CASSLGQGGEKLFF. The rearrangement joins TRBV7-9 to TRBJ1-4, with 9 bases fitting TRBD1. The CDR3 consists of 14 residues. Germline lookup yields CDR1 SEHNR and CDR2 FQNEAQ (reference sequence).

This clonotype was recorded at least ten times. The rearrangement joins TRBV14 to TRBJ2-7, with D maybe TRBD1 (6 bases). CDR3 size: 16 residues. Germline V lookup: CDR1 SGHDN, CDR2 FVKESK. Trimming took 3 bases from V and 0 from J, leaving 15 bases between them. The CDR3 DNA follows: TGTGCCAGCAGCCAGCTCGCCGGGACATCCTCCTACGAGCAGTACTTC. It is translated as CASSQLAGTSSYEQYF.

V is TRBV7-9 and J is TRBJ2-7; TRBD2 matches at 12 bases. V shed 3 bases and J 7 bases; nucleotides not matched to a gene: 10. This CDR3 comprises 16 residues. The V gene's germline CDR1 is SEHNR and CDR2 FQNEAQ (reference sequence). As DNA, the CDR3 is TGTGCCAGCAGCTTTCGGCCTAGCGGGAGGGCCCGGGAGCAGTACTTC. Translating it yields CASSFRPSGRAREQYF.

Ten or more counts support this clonotype. The chain's CDR3 is CAWSVQGSYNQPQHF. The CDR3 DNA reads as TGTGCCTGGAGTGTCCAGGGGAGCTACAATCAGCCCCAGCATTTT. The chain joins TRBV30 to TRBJ1-5; a possible D gene is TRBD1 (6 bases). This CDR3 region has 15 residues. From germline, CDR1 is GTSNPN and CDR2 SVGIG (reference sequence). V was clipped by 0 bases and J by 3 bases, with 12 bases between them.

The J gene is TRBJ1-5, the V gene TRBV2, with 10 bases fitting TRBD1. The CDR3 sequence is 17 residues long. Germline V lookup: CDR1 SNHLY, CDR2 FYNNEI. J was trimmed by 2 bases and V by 6 bases; bases with no gene match: 10. The DNA for the CDR3 is TGTGCCAGCAGGGCCGGGACAGGGGTCCGGGGCAATCAGCCCCAGCATTTT. This sequence encodes CASRAGTGVRGNQPQHF.

A note on this clonotype: A much larger clone lies a single base off, so this may be a read error. The chain has TRBV5-1 and TRBJ2-7, with TRBD1 matching 11 bases. Germline CDR1 SGHRS, CDR2 YFSETQ. V shed 4 bases and J 9 bases; nucleotides not matched to a gene: 9. CDR3 length: 14 residues. Here the CDR3 reads CASSERTGGSGQYF. CDR3 coding DNA: TGCGCCAGCAGCGAACGGACAGGGGGCAGCGGGCAGTACTTC.

This clonotype was detected ten times or more. The J gene is TRBJ2-3, the V gene TRBV6-2 or TRBV6-3; TRBD1 agrees at 8 bases. V gave up 6 bases and J gave up 2 bases; unmatched junction bases: 7. CDR3 size: 15 residues. From germline, CDR1 is MNHEY and CDR2 SVGEGT. The CDR3 reads CASRPQGANTDTQYF. CDR3 coding DNA: TGTGCCAGCAGGCCCCAGGGGGCCAACACAGATACGCAGTATTTT.

In this sample, this clonotype turned up many times. The chain links TRBV7-2 to TRBJ2-3, with D hard to call. The V and J ends lost 1 base and 7 bases respectively, with 18 bases between them. In germline, CDR1 is SGHTA, CDR2 FQGNSA. The CDR3 is 16 amino acids. The CDR3 region is CASSLDVGPSLHTQYF. In nucleotides, the CDR3 is TGTGCCAGCAGCTTAGACGTTGGACCCTCCTTGCATACGCAGTATTTT.

Ten or more counts support this clonotype. The chain is built from TRBV14 and TRBJ1-1, with unresolved D. The CDR3 totals 13 residues. The germline V and J ends were trimmed by 1 base and 4 bases, with 7 bases remaining between them. CDR1 and CDR2 (germline): SGHDN, FVKESK. CDR3 residues: CASSQGRPTEAFF. CDR3 DNA: TGTGCCAGCAGCCAAGGACGGCCCACTGAAGCTTTCTTT.

V gene TRBV27 combines with J gene TRBJ2-3, with 13 bases identical to TRBD2. The length of the CDR3 is 17 residues. Germline CDR1 and CDR2: MNHEY and SMNVEV (reference sequence). The trim removed 6 bases at V and 0 bases at J, leaving 6 bases unmatched. The CDR3: CASRILTSGRSTDTQYF. Written as DNA, the CDR3 is TGTGCCAGCAGGATCCTGACTAGCGGGAGGAGCACAGATACGCAGTATTTT.

This clonotype was observed many times. The V and J genes are TRBV18 and TRBJ2-7, with D possibly TRBD1 on 5 matching bases. CDR3 length: 16 amino acids. The V end was cut by 3 bases, the J end by 0 bases, with 15 bases between. CDR1 and CDR2 from the germline V gene are KGHSH and LQKENI. This CDR3 reads CASSPQGTATSYEQYF. CDR3 DNA sequence: TGTGCCAGCTCACCGCAGGGTACAGCCACCTCCTACGAGCAGTACTTC. Full variable domain (rest looked up from reference TRBV18 and TRBJ2-7): NAGVMQNPRHLVRRRGQEARLRCSPMKGHSHVYWYRQLPEEGLKFMVYLQKENIIDESGMPKERFSAEFPKEGPSILRIQQVVRGDSAAYFCASSPQGTATSYEQYFGPGTRLTVT.

This clonotype was counted many times. The chain recombines TRBV24-1 with TRBJ2-7; tentatively, D is TRBD1 (6 bases). The CDR3 extends over 13 amino acids. The V gene lost 4 bases and the J gene lost 6 bases, with 12 bases spanning the gap. Germline lookup yields CDR1 KGHDR and CDR2 SFDVKD. The CDR3 DNA follows: TGTGCCACCAGTGAGATACAGGGCGGCGAGCAGTACTTC. Protein product: CATSEIQGGEQYF.

This clonotype was seen many times. This sequence joins TRBV20-1 and TRBJ1-4; D not resolved. The germline CDR1 and CDR2 sequences are DFQATT and SNEGSKA (reference sequence). The CDR3 is made up of 12 amino acids. With 1 base removed from V and 4 bases from J, the gap between germline ends came to 4 bases. This CDR3 reads CSARGGNEKLFF. DNA for the CDR3: TGCAGTGCTAGAGGCGGTAATGAAAAACTGTTTTTT.

This clonotype has a handful of counts. The genes are TRBV20-1 and TRBJ1-5; D is perhaps TRBD1 (6 bases). This CDR3 comprises 14 residues. Looked up from germline, CDR1 is DFQATT and CDR2 is SNEGSKA (reference sequence). The V end lost 4 bases, the J end lost 5 bases, and 15 bases lay between the germline ends. The CDR3 here is CSAILRGGHQPQHF. CDR3 DNA: TGCAGTGCTATTTTAAGGGGGGGGCATCAGCCCCAGCATTTT.

This clonotype was found many times. The chain uses TRBV20-1 and TRBJ2-5, with 13 bases aligning to TRBD2. The junction had 3 bases not matched to a gene; V was cut back by 3 bases and J by 5 bases. This CDR3 contains 14 residues. From germline, CDR1 is DFQATT and CDR2 SNEGSKA (reference sequence). This CDR3 is CSARGLAGRETQYF. CDR3 in DNA: TGCAGTGCTAGGGGACTAGCGGGAAGGGAGACCCAGTACTTC.

This clonotype was seen many times. The CDR3 sequence is CAIRSGGGPYEQYF. In DNA form, the CDR3 reads TGTGCCATCAGGTCGGGGGGGGGACCCTACGAGCAGTACTTC. This chain connects TRBV10-3 to TRBJ2-7, with 8 bases that match TRBD2. The CDR3 spans 14 residues. The V gene end was trimmed by 6 bases and the J gene end by 2 bases; junction bases not matched to a gene: 6. Germline lookup yields CDR1 ENHRY and CDR2 SYGVKD.

This clonotype was seen ten or more times. This sequence joins TRBV20-1 and TRBJ1-2, with 7 bases identical to TRBD1. Trimming cost V 1 base and J 12 bases; bases outside gene matches: 11. Germline V gene sequence: CDR1 DFQATT, CDR2 SNEGSKA (reference sequence). The CDR3 loop spans 13 amino acids. CDR3 nucleotide sequence: TGCAGTGCTAGAGCCACCGGGACAGCCATCGACACCTTC. This translates into CSARATGTAIDTF.

There are many counts of this clonotype. The chain couples TRBV11-2 to TRBJ1-5; no clear D. The germline V and J ends were trimmed by 1 base and 4 bases, with 11 bases remaining between them. The CDR3 is 15 amino acids. From germline, CDR1 is SGHAT and CDR2 FQNNGV. The CDR3 DNA is TGTGCCAGCAGCTTAGGTACACGGGAGAATCAGCCCCAGCATTTT. Protein: CASSLGTRENQPQHF.

This clonotype was recorded many times. This chain connects TRBV20-1 to TRBJ1-5; tentatively, D is TRBD1 (5 bases). Trimming removed 1 base from V and 3 bases from J, with 13 bases in between. Germline loops: CDR1 DFQATT, CDR2 SNEGSKA (reference sequence). The CDR3 extends over 15 amino acids. The CDR3 DNA follows: TGCAGTGCTAGAGCCGGGCAGGGTTACAATCAGCCCCAGCATTTT. Protein: CSARAGQGYNQPQHF.

Turning to this clonotype: This may be a read error: a much more frequent sequence differs by one nucleotide. The rearrangement joins TRBV20-1 to TRBJ2-1; 11 bases agree with TRBD2. The J call could be wrong; TRBJ2-7 is a better fit for the DNA end. The germline gives CDR1 DFQATT, CDR2 SNEGSKA (reference sequence). This CDR3 spans 20 amino acids. The CDR3 sequence: CSAKETPGTSGWSSYNEQYF. In DNA form, the CDR3 reads TGCAGTGCGAAGGAAACCCCCGGGACTAGCGGTTGGAGCTCCTACAATGAGCAGTACTTC.

The chain couples TRBV4-3 to TRBJ1-1; D remains unclear. The CDR3 is 14 amino acids. Trimming took off 0 bases at V and 5 bases at J, with 10 bases between the two ends. CDR1 LGHNA and CDR2 YSLEER come from the germline V gene. In DNA, the CDR3 is TGCGCCAGCAGCCAAGATCTAGAGGGAACTGAAGCTTTCTTT. Translation gives CASSQDLEGTEAFF.

This clonotype was seen ten or more times. The rearrangement uses TRBV7-9 and TRBJ1-2; D is unresolved. The CDR3 sequence is 13 residues long. V was shortened by 3 bases and J by 3 bases, with 8 bases between the two germline ends. Germline assignment: CDR1 SEHNR and CDR2 FQNEAQ (reference sequence). The CDR3 is CASSFPSDYGYTF. The CDR3 bases are TGTGCCAGCAGCTTCCCTAGCGACTATGGCTACACCTTC.

Points on this clonotype: A much more abundant neighbour one base away suggests this may be a read error. V usage is TRBV3-1 and J usage is TRBJ2-7; 8 bases are a match to TRBD2. This CDR3 has 16 residues. Germline CDR1 and CDR2: LGHDT and YNNKEL (reference sequence). The DNA of the CDR3 is TGTGACAGCAGCCAAGATGACGGACTAGCTCCTTACGAGCAGTACTTC. Translation: CDSSQDDGLAPYEQYF.

The table lists this clonotype with many counts. CDR3 protein: CASSQVRAANYGYTF. DNA of the CDR3: TGTGCCAGCAGCCAAGTCCGGGCGGCTAACTATGGCTACACCTTC. The chain carries TRBV3-1 and TRBJ1-2; no definite D call. Germline V gene data show CDR1 as LGHDT and CDR2 as YNNKEL (reference sequence). This CDR3 spans 15 amino acids. V dropped 1 base and J dropped 0 bases, with 9 bases sitting between them.

A note on this clonotype: This may be a read error: a much more frequent sequence differs by one nucleotide. This chain links TRBV2 with TRBJ2-5; TRBD1 agrees at 7 bases. The DNA end is a closer match to TRBJ2-1, so the J assignment may be wrong. Germline CDR1 and CDR2: SNHLY and FYNNEI. The CDR3 is 13 amino acids. The CDR3 spells CASSEDRLETQFF. The CDR3 DNA is TGTGCCAGCAGTGAGGACAGGTTGGAGACCCAGTTCTTC.

This chain connects TRBV2 to TRBJ2-6; the D gene could be TRBD1 or TRBD2 (6 bases each). The ends were cut back, 11 bases at V and 1 base at J, with 12 bases in the middle. CDR1 and CDR2 (germline): SNHLY, FYNNEI. The CDR3 covers 14 residues. The CDR3 nucleotides are TGTGCCGGGGGCGGGGTGTCTGGGGCCAACGTCCTGACTTTC. Its translation is CAGGGVSGANVLTF.

This clonotype was recorded at least ten times. The rearrangement joins TRBV6-2 or TRBV6-3 to TRBJ2-5, with D perhaps matching TRBD1 or TRBD2 (5 bases each). V gave up 6 bases and J gave up 2 bases, with 16 bases separating them. There are 15 residues in the CDR3. Germline CDR1 reads MNHEY; CDR2 reads SVGEGT. This CDR3 reads CASSQMGPIQETQYF. Written as DNA, the CDR3 is TGTGCCAGCAGCCAGATGGGACCGATTCAAGAGACCCAGTACTTC.